The next 27 T cell receptor beta chains were all read from a single sample in a study of glioma-infiltrating T cells. The iRepertoire nested amplicon-rescue multiplex PCR amplified TCR alpha and beta CDR3s from RNA. TCRdb re-called the multiplex PCR reads with MiXCR, one entry per CDR3 protein. This sample has roughly 120,000 distinct CDR3 sequences, with less than 30% found just once. The sample consisted of glioma tissue, nonneoplastic brain tissue, or PBMCs (not recorded which). These receptors originate from a human donor with low-grade glioma or glioblastoma, undergoing nonglioma brain surgery, or in good health (not recorded which).

About this clonotype: Being one base from a much bigger clone, this may be a read error. The gene calls are TRBV7-3 and TRBJ2-1; D remains unclear. Trimming shortened V by 3 bases and J by 4 bases, and 10 bases separated the two germline ends. In germline, CDR1 is SGHTA, CDR2 FQGTGA. The CDR3 sequence is 14 residues long. The CDR3 reads CASSFESFYNEQFF. Written as DNA, the CDR3 is TGTGCCAGCAGCTTCGAGTCGTTTTACAATGAGCAGTTCTTC.

Concerning this clonotype: Since a much larger clone is just one base distant, this may be a read error. The chain employs TRBV10-3 and TRBJ1-5; perhaps TRBD1 as D (6 bases). Germline lookup yields CDR1 ENHRY and CDR2 SYGVKD. This CDR3 comprises 17 residues. V was clipped by 4 bases and J by 0 bases, with 16 bases between them. CDR3 residues: CAISGTGQGNSNQPQHF. The CDR3, as DNA: TGTGCCATCAGTGGGACGGGGCAGGGGAATAGCAATCAGCCCCAGCATTTT.

The V and J genes are TRBV27 and TRBJ1-5; 7 positions match TRBD1. Losses at the gene ends were 5 bases for V and 4 bases for J; bases not matched to a gene: 8. The CDR3 consists of 15 residues. Germline values: CDR1 MNHEY, CDR2 SMNVEV (reference sequence). The CDR3 sequence is CASSQRRQGNQPQHF. The CDR3 nucleotides read TGTGCCAGCAGTCAAAGGAGACAGGGAAATCAGCCCCAGCATTTT.

This clonotype was observed at least ten times. In DNA, the CDR3 is TGCAGTGCTAGAGATAGGGTGGCAGGGGGTAACACCGGGGAGCTGTTTTTT. Its translation: CSARDRVAGGNTGELFF. The rearrangement links TRBV20-1 to TRBJ2-2; 7 nucleotides line up with TRBD1. Germline-derived CDR1 and CDR2 are DFQATT and SNEGSKA (reference sequence). The ends lost 0 bases at V and 2 bases at J; junction bases unmatched: 9. The CDR3 is 17 residues long.

This clonotype has at least ten counts. The chain employs TRBV5-1 and TRBJ2-7, with D possibly matching TRBD2 (5 bases). Deletions cut 0 bases from V and 3 bases from J, with 7 bases between. CDR1 SGHRS and CDR2 YFSETQ come from the germline V gene. This CDR3 is 13 amino acids long. The CDR3 sequence is CASSLARDYEQYF. For the CDR3, the DNA is TGCGCCAGCAGCTTGGCTCGGGACTACGAGCAGTACTTC.

At least ten counts were recorded for this clonotype. The V gene is TRBV5-1, the J gene TRBJ1-1; the match to TRBD1 covers 7 bases. The CDR3 contains 16 residues. J lost 0 bases, V lost 0 bases, and 5 bases had no gene match. Per the germline V gene, CDR1 is SGHRS and CDR2 is YFSETQ. The CDR3 is CASSLGDSSVNTEAFF. Written as DNA, the CDR3 is TGCGCCAGCAGCTTGGGGGACAGCTCAGTGAACACTGAAGCTTTCTTT.

With regard to this clonotype: A read error may explain this, as a much larger clone is one base away. This sequence joins TRBV4-1 and TRBJ2-7, with a possible D match to TRBD1 (5 bases). The CDR3 is 14 amino acids. CDR1 is MGHRA and CDR2 is YSYEKL in the germline V gene. The V end was cut by 4 bases, the J end by 2 bases, with 12 bases between. Here the CDR3 reads CASSPKKGTYEQYF. CDR3 nucleotide sequence: TGCGCCAGCAGCCCTAAAAAGGGGACCTACGAGCAGTACTTC.

Many counts were recorded for this clonotype. The chain employs TRBV7-2 and TRBJ2-1, with TRBD2 matching over 8 bases. Losses at the gene ends were 0 bases for V and 6 bases for J; bases not matched to a gene: 7. The germline CDR1 and CDR2 sequences are SGHTA and FQGNSA. The CDR3 sequence is 16 residues long. The CDR3 here is CASSLASQRERNEQFF. The CDR3 bases are TGTGCCAGCAGCTTAGCGTCTCAGCGGGAGCGCAATGAGCAGTTCTTC.

The genes are TRBV19 and TRBJ2-1, with D maybe TRBD1 (6 bases). V was clipped by 0 bases and J by 0 bases, with 12 bases between them. Germline assignment: CDR1 LNHDA and CDR2 SQIVND (reference sequence). The CDR3 is made up of 17 amino acids. For the CDR3, the DNA is TGTGCCAGTAGTATAGATAGAGGGGGATACTCCTACAATGAGCAGTTCTTC. Amino acid sequence: CASSIDRGGYSYNEQFF.

The chain links TRBV9 to TRBJ2-5, with D possibly TRBD2 on 7 matching bases. CDR3 length equals 15 residues. Trimming cost V 9 bases and J 5 bases, with 23 bases left between them. The germline V gene encodes CDR1 SGDLS and CDR2 YYNGEE. The CDR3 protein is CAIIFPQGRGETQYF. In nucleotides, the CDR3 is TGTGCCATCATCTTCCCTCAGGGGAGGGGGGAGACCCAGTACTTC.

The CDR3 DNA follows: TGTGCCAGCAGTTTAGCGCTTGGGTCGGGGCAGCCCCAGCATTTT. Translation gives CASSLALGSGQPQHF. The chain is built from TRBV12-3 or TRBV12-4 and TRBJ1-5, with D unresolved. The CDR3 length is 15 residues. Deletions cut 0 bases from V and 7 bases from J, with 13 bases between.

This clonotype occurred many times. The J gene is TRBJ2-1, the V gene TRBV27; 14 bases agree with TRBD2. The ends lost 7 bases at V and 8 bases at J; junction bases unmatched: 4. The length of the CDR3 is 14 residues. The germline V gene encodes CDR1 MNHEY and CDR2 SMNVEV (reference sequence). The chain's CDR3 is CASTRTSGRYEQFF. CDR3 DNA: TGTGCCAGCACCCGGACTAGCGGGAGGTATGAGCAGTTCTTC.

This clonotype has at least ten counts. This chain connects TRBV19 to TRBJ1-1; D remains ambiguous. The germline gives CDR1 LNHDA, CDR2 SQIVND (reference sequence). V was clipped by 3 bases and J by 4 bases, with 12 bases between them. The CDR3 contains 14 residues. The CDR3, as DNA: TGTGCCAGTAGTATGAGGGAGGGAAGCACTGAAGCTTTCTTT. The encoded protein is CASSMREGSTEAFF.

Ten or more counts support this clonotype. The gene calls are TRBV6-1 and TRBJ1-3, with unresolved D. CDR1 and CDR2 (germline): MNHNS, SASEGT. The CDR3 runs 14 residues. V gave up 5 bases and J gave up 3 bases, with 11 bases separating them. CDR3 protein: CASSTVRDGNTIYF. The CDR3 bases are TGTGCCAGCAGTACCGTTCGAGATGGAAACACCATATATTTT.

This clonotype was found many times. This rearrangement joins TRBV6-5 to TRBJ2-5; 8 bases are shared with TRBD1. This CDR3 is built from 16 residues. With 0 bases clipped from V and 4 bases from J, the junction kept 7 bases outside the gene matches. Germline lookup yields CDR1 MNHEY and CDR2 SVGAGI. The CDR3 coding sequence is TGTGCCAGCAGTTACTCAAGGCAGGGGGCGGGAGAGACCCAGTACTTC. It specifies CASSYSRQGAGETQYF.

In its sample, this clonotype was seen many times. The genes are TRBV2 and TRBJ1-5; 11 bases are a match to TRBD1. CDR3 size: 15 residues. J was trimmed by 5 bases and V by 1 base; bases with no gene match: 1. Germline values: CDR1 SNHLY, CDR2 FYNNEI. CDR3 sequence: CASSEGTGGYQPQHF. The CDR3 region has the DNA TGTGCCAGCAGTGAAGGGACAGGGGGCTATCAGCCCCAGCATTTT.

In its sample, this clonotype was seen once. The V call is TRBV10-3, the J call TRBJ2-7, with 15 nucleotides matching TRBD2. There are 18 residues in the CDR3. The ends lost 3 bases at V and 2 bases at J; junction bases unmatched: 8. Germline V CDR1 and CDR2: ENHRY, SYGVKD. The CDR3 DNA sequence: TGTGCCATCAGTGACAGCGGGACTAGCGGGGGGCCCCCCTACGAGCAGTACTTC. Translated: CAISDSGTSGGPPYEQYF.

V gene TRBV19 combines with J gene TRBJ2-7; TRBD2 matches 9 bases. After removal of 2 bases from V and 7 bases from J, the junction contained 9 bases not matched to a gene. This CDR3 has 15 residues. From germline, CDR1 is LNHDA and CDR2 SQIVND (reference sequence). The CDR3 sequence is CASSILLAGSGEQYF. The CDR3 bases are TGTGCCAGTAGTATACTACTAGCGGGTTCCGGAGAGCAGTACTTC.

This clonotype has ten or more counts. The CDR3 DNA reads as TGTGCCAGCAGCTTAGCGCTTCTAGCGGGAGAAGAAGAGACCCAGTACTTC. Amino acid sequence: CASSLALLAGEEETQYF. The V call is TRBV7-2, the J call TRBJ2-5; 10 nucleotides align to TRBD2. Unmatched junction bases numbered 7, after V lost 0 bases and J lost 3 bases. CDR1 is SGHTA, CDR2 FQGNSA, per germline. This CDR3 spans 17 amino acids.

The chain recombines TRBV2 with TRBJ1-3; 7 bases map to TRBD1. Looked up from germline, CDR1 is SNHLY and CDR2 is FYNNEI. V shed 6 bases, J shed 2 bases, and the junction held 4 bases outside the gene matches. CDR3 length equals 14 residues. CDR3 protein: CASSYRGTGNTIYF. CDR3 bases: TGTGCCAGCAGCTACAGGGGAACTGGAAACACCATATATTTT.

This clonotype was picked up many times. V gene TRBV25-1 combines with J gene TRBJ1-1, with TRBD1 as a possible D gene (6 bases). Trimming took off 2 bases at V and 1 base at J, with 11 bases between the two ends. Per germline, CDR1 MGHDK and CDR2 SYGVNS. There are 15 residues in the CDR3. The CDR3 nucleotides read TGTGCCAGCAGTGAAGCGGGACAACCGAACACTGAAGCTTTCTTT. It translates to CASSEAGQPNTEAFF.

This clonotype was counted ten times or more. The CDR3 loop is CASSVVKGEGSNEQFF. CDR3 bases: TGTGCCAGCAGCGTCGTGAAGGGCGAGGGGAGCAATGAGCAGTTCTTC. This rearrangement joins TRBV6-2 or TRBV6-3 to TRBJ2-1, with D perhaps assigned TRBD1 or TRBD2 (5 bases each). The CDR3 is 16 amino acids. Germline V gene lookup returns CDR1 MNHEY and CDR2 SVGEGT. V dropped 6 bases and J dropped 6 bases, with 21 bases sitting between them.

Worth noting for this clonotype: This may come from a read error, since a much larger clone is one base off. V and J are TRBV9 and TRBJ2-7; D perhaps matches TRBD1 (5 bases). The CDR3 runs to 13 residues. Germline V CDR1 and CDR2: SGDLS, YYNGEE. CDR3 DNA: TGTGCCGGCAGCGTAGGGGTAGTCTACGAGCAGTACTTC. This gives the protein CAGSVGVVYEQYF.

The chain has TRBV12-3 or TRBV12-4 and TRBJ2-3; 10 bases line up with TRBD2. V shed 5 bases, J shed 5 bases, and the junction held 7 bases outside the gene matches. CDR3 length: 15 residues. The CDR3 coding sequence is TGTGCCAGCAGTCCCCTGAGCGGGGGGGAAGATACGCAGTATTTT. This translates into CASSPLSGGEDTQYF.

The CDR3, as DNA: TGTGCCACCAGTGATTCCACAGGGGGTGGTGCAACTAATGAAAAACTGTTTTTT. Translation gives CATSDSTGGGATNEKLFF. V and J are TRBV24-1 and TRBJ1-4, with 8 bases lining up with TRBD1. Trimming cost V 2 bases and J 0 bases; bases outside gene matches: 7. Germline CDR1 is KGHDR and CDR2 is SFDVKD. The CDR3 totals 18 residues.

This clonotype was picked up many times. The chain links TRBV27 to TRBJ2-1, with D unresolved. This CDR3 has 14 residues. CDR1 and CDR2 (germline): MNHEY, SMNVEV (reference sequence). V was cut by 1 base and J by 5 bases, with 9 bases left in between. The CDR3: CASSLLRRNNEQFF. CDR3 nucleotides: TGTGCCAGCAGTTTATTGCGGCGAAACAATGAGCAGTTCTTC.

This clonotype has a count of ten or more. The V call is TRBV4-3, the J call TRBJ2-3; D ambiguous. Trimming stripped 0 bases from V and 1 base from J, with 8 bases between. The CDR3 has 15 amino acids. Per germline, CDR1 LGHNA and CDR2 YSLEER. The DNA for the CDR3 is TGCGCCAGCAGCCAAGATCTGGTCGGCACAGATACGCAGTATTTT. Its translation: CASSQDLVGTDTQYF.